The entry below describes one TCR beta chain. Its cognate antigen is unknown. The sample belongs to a study of long-term antiretroviral therapy in people with HIV. Points from the study as a whole: Clones expanded before ART dominated the repertoire at all time points.

The CDR3 length is 16 residues. Germline CDR1 and CDR2: SQVTM and ANQGSEA. Trimming at V came to 7 bases and at J to 1 base, leaving 15 bases not matched to a gene. Assay version v3.0 of immunoSEQ was used, and it was run at survey level. The method was immunoSEQ multiplex PCR; TCRdb's version includes in-frame clones alone and lacks a portion of them. Here the sample spans around 24,000 clones, about 77% being singletons. The TCR was taken from a woman in her forties with HIV. The sequencing here drew on unsorted PBMCs, taken 0.5 years after starting antiretroviral therapy. V gene TRBV29-1 combines with J gene TRBJ2-5; TRBD2 agrees at 7 bases. The DNA for the CDR3 is TGCAGCGGAGTACCGGTTATGGGAGGGGTCCAAGAGACCCAGTACTTC. Its translation is CSGVPVMGGVQETQYF.